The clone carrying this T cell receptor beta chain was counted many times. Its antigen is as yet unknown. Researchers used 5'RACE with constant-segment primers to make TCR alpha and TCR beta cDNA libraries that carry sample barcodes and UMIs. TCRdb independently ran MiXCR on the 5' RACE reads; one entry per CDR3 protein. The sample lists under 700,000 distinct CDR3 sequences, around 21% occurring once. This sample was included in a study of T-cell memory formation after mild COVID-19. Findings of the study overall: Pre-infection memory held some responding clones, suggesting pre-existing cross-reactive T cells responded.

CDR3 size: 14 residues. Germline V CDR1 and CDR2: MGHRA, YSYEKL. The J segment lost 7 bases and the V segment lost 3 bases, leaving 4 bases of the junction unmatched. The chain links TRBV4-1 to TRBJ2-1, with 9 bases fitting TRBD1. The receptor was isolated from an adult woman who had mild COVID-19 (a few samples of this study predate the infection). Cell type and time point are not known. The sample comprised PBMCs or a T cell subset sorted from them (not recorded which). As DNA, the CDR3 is TGCGCCAGCAGCCAGCCGGGACAGGGAAATGAGCAGTTCTTC. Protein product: CASSQPGQGNEQFF.